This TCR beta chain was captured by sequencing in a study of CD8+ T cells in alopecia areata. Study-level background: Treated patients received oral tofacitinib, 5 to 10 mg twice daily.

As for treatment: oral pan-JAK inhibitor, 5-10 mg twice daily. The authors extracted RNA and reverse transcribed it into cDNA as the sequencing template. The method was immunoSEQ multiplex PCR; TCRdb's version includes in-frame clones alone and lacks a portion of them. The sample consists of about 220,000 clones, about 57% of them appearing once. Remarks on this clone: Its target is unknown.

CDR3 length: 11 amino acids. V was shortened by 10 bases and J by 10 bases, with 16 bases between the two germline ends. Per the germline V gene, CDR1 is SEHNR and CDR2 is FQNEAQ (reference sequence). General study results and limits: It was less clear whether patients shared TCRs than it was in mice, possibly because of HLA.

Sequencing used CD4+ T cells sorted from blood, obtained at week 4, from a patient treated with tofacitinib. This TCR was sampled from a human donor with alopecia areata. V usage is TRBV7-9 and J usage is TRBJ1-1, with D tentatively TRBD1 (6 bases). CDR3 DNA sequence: TGTGCCACTGGGGGGGCAGGACGAGCTTTCTTT. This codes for CATGGAGRAFF.